This T cell receptor beta chain was sequenced during a study of T cell clonality in common variable immunodeficiency. Study-level findings and limits: In common variable immunodeficiency, TCR beta chains reportedly carried fewer deletions and N-nucleotide insertions.

Germline V lookup: CDR1 SGHDT, CDR2 YYEEEE. The CDR3 extends over 15 amino acids. With 4 bases clipped from V and 2 bases from J, the junction kept 6 bases outside the gene matches. The protocol was immunoSEQ multiplex PCR, while the TCRdb copy is restricted to in-frame clones and leaves out a portion. Listed for the sample are some 38,000 clones, none seen a single time. This clone came up many times. Its antigen remains unknown. The CDR3 goes on 3 residues after the read ends, and that part is filled in from the germline J gene. Heparinized whole blood, roughly 4.5 to 9 ml, came from each donor. The chain carries TRBV5-6 and TRBJ1-1; 9 bases fit TRBD1. The TCR sequence derives from a person aged 18 to 75 in good health. Sequences were obtained from peripheral blood mononuclear cells. CDR3 bases read: TGTGCCAGCAGCGTGGACAGGGGATTTAACACTGAA. Translating gives CASSVDRGFNTE. Given in full, the CDR3 is CASSVDRGFNTEAFF.